This TCR beta chain is from a study of early T cells in non-severe SARS-CoV-2 infection (TCRdb year 2021). Broadly, across the study: Because TCR sequencing relied on bulk RNA taken from unsorted whole blood, pairing of alpha and beta chains was not possible. Overall study results and their limits: VDJdb matching was skewed toward anti-spike CD8 responses and likely underestimated virus-specific expansions, missing private and CD4 specificities.

Details on this clonotype: Its target antigen remains unknown. Base-call qualities are not available, and no considerably larger clone is one nucleotide away.

A case-control design nested within a healthcare worker cohort in London, UK, was used, with weekly nasopharyngeal swab PCR tests and blood sampling performed. Healthcare workers were recruited during the week of the UK lockdown, between 23 and 31 March 2020, and followed weekly for up to 16 weeks. Library prep was done by 5' RACE. Sequencing was performed on a NextSeq 500. Unique molecular identifiers were attached to individual cDNA molecules in the TCR library protocol so that sequencing error and PCR bias could be corrected. TCR alpha and beta chains were both sequenced, and the abundances of alpha and beta sequences in each sample were closely correlated with each other. As for the original processing: Decombinator V4 was used to perform V gene, J gene and CDR3 annotation of TCR sequences. TCRs were defined as expanded if a significant change between any two time points was detected under a Poisson model with p below 0.0001. TCR abundances were normalised to the total number of TCRs sequenced in each sample and reported as counts per million. TRAV1-2 paired with TRAJ12, TRAJ20 or TRAJ33 defined MAIT TCRs, while TRAV10 paired with TRAJ18 defined iNKT TCRs. VDJdb, accessed 1 November 2021, was searched for CMV, EBV and SARS-CoV-2 annotated TCRs, excluding TCRs annotated for multiple antigens. TCRdb redid the processing of the public reads, applying fastp at Q25 and MiXCR, and retained in-frame beta chains. Each entry merges the rows of one CDR3 protein and shows their most common DNA and genes. The V and J calls were determined by TCRdb, not by the authors. The sample table contains about 23,000 distinct CDR3 sequences; only one count was recorded for roughly 5% of them. About 10% of the sample is held by the ten biggest clonotypes.

The CDR3 covers 15 residues, taking in both the cysteine and the phenylalanine. Only the CDR3 DNA is retained, 45 bases long and in frame from the first base. According to the germline V gene (reference sequence), CDR1 reads MNHEY and CDR2 reads SMNVEV. For this chain, trimming is 5 bases at the V end and 7 bases at the J end, and the number of junction bases without a gene match is 6. The sequence links TRBV27 to TRBJ1-6, with TRBD1 matching 9 junction bases. Sequencing was done on a sample of whole blood. This sequence originates from an adult who was a healthcare worker with PCR-confirmed SARS-CoV-2 infection or an uninfected control (not recorded which). This receptor has the CDR3 CASSADRGRNSPLHF. The nucleotide sequence reads as follows: TGTGCCAGCAGTGCGGACAGGGGAAGAAATTCACCCCTCCACTTT.